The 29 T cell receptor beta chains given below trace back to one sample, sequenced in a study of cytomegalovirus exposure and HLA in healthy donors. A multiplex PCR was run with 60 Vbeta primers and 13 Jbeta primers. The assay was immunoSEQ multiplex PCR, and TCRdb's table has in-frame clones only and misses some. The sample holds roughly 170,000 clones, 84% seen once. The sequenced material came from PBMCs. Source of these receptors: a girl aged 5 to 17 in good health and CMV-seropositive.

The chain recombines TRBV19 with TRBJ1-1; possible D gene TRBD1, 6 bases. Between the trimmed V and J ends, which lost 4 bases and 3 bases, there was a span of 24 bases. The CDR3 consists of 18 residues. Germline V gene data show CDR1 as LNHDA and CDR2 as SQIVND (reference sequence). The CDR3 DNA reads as TGTGCCAGTAGTAGGTCCGCCCCCACAGGGTACGACGACACTGAAGCTTTCTTT. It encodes CASSRSAPTGYDDTEAFF.

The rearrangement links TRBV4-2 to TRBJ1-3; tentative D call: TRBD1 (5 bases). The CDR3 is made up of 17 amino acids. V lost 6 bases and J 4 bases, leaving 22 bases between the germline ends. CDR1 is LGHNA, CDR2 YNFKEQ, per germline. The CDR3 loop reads CASRPGWTGGGGNTIYF. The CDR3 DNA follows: TGTGCCAGCAGGCCCGGCTGGACGGGGGGTGGAGGAAACACCATATATTTT.

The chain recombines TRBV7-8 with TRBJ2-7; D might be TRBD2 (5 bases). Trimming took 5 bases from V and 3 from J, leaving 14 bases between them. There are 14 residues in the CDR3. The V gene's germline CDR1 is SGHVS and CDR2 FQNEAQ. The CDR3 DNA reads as TGTGCCAGCAGCCCAGATCCCGGGGACTACGAGCAGTACTTC. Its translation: CASSPDPGDYEQYF.

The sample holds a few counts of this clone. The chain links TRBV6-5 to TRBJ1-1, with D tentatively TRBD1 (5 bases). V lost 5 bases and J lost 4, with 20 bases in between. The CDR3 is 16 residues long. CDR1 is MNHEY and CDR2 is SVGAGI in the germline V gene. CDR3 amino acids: CASSHWAGAGSTEAFF. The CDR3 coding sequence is TGTGCCAGCAGTCACTGGGCCGGGGCGGGGAGCACTGAAGCTTTCTTT.

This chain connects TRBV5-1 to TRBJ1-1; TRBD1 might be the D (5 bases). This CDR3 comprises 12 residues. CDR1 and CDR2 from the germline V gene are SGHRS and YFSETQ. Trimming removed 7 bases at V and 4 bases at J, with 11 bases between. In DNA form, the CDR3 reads TGCGCCAGCGGAGGGGATGGCACTGAAGCTTTCTTT. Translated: CASGGDGTEAFF.

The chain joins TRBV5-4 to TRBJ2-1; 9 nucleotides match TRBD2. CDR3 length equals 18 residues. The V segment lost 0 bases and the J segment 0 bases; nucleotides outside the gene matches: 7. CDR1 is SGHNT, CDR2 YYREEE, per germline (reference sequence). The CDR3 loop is CASSLDGAGGRSYNEQFF. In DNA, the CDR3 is TGTGCCAGCAGCTTGGACGGAGCGGGGGGACGCTCCTACAATGAGCAGTTCTTC. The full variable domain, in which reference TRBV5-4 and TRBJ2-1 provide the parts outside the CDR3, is ETGVTQSPTHLIKTRGQQVTLRCSSQSGHNTVSWYQQALGQGPQFIFQYYREEENGRGNFPPRFSGLQFPNYSSELNVNALELDDSALYLCASSLDGAGGRSYNEQFFGPGTRLTVL.

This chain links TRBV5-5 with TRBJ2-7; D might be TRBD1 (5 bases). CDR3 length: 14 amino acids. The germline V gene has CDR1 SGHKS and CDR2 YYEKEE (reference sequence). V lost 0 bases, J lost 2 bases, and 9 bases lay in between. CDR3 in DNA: TGTGCCAGCAGCTTGGGACAGCTAACCTACGAGCAGTACTTC. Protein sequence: CASSLGQLTYEQYF.

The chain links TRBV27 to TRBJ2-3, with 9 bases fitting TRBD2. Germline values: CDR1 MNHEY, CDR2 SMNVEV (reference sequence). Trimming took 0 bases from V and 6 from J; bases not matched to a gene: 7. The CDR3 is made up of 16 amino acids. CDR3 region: CASSLSLAGNGDTQYF. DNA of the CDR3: TGTGCCAGCAGTTTATCTCTAGCGGGGAACGGGGATACGCAGTATTTT.

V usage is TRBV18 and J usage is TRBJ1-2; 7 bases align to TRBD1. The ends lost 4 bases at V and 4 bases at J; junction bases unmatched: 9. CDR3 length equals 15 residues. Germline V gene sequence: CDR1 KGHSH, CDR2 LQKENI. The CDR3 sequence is CASSLEGQSAYGYTF. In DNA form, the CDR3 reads TGTGCCAGCTCACTAGAGGGACAGTCCGCCTATGGCTACACCTTC.

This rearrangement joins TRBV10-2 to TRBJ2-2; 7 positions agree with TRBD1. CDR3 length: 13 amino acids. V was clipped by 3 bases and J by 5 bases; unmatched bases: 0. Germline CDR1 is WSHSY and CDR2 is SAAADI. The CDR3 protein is CASSEQGTGELFF. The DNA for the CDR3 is TGCGCCAGCAGTGAACAGGGGACCGGGGAGCTGTTTTTT.

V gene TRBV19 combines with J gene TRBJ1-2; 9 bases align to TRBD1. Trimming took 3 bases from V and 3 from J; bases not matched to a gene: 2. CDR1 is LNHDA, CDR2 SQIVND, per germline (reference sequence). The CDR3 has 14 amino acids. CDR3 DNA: TGTGCCAGTAGTATGGGACAGGGAGACTATGGCTACACCTTC. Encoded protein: CASSMGQGDYGYTF.

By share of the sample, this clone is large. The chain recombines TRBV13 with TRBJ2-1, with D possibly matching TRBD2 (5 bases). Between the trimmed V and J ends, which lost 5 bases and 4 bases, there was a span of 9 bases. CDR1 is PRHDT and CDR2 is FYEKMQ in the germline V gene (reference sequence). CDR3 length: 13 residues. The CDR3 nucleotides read TGTGCCAGCAGCCCGGACTCATACAATGAGCAGTTCTTC. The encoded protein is CASSPDSYNEQFF.

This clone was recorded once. The CDR3 here is CASSSRTGRLDSPLHF. In DNA, the CDR3 is TGTGCCAGTAGTTCGCGGACAGGGAGGTTGGATTCACCCCTCCACTTT. The gene calls are TRBV19 and TRBJ1-6; 8 nucleotides align to TRBD1. This CDR3 is 16 amino acids long. CDR1 is LNHDA and CDR2 is SQIVND in the germline V gene (reference sequence). The V gene end was trimmed by 5 bases and the J gene end by 8 bases; junction bases not matched to a gene: 11. The full variable domain, completed using reference TRBV19 and TRBJ1-6, is DGGITQSPKYLFRKEGQNVTLSCEQNLNHDAMYWYRQDPGQGLRLIYYSQIVNDFQKGDIAEGYSVSREKKESFPLTVTSAQKNPTAFYLCASSSRTGRLDSPLHFGNGTRLTVT.

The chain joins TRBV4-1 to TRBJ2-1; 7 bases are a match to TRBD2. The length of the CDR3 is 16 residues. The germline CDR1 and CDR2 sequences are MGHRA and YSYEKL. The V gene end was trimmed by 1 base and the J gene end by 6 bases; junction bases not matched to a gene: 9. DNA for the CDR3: TGCGCCAGCAGCCAAGTGCGTCTAGCGGCTCGCAATGAGCAGTTCTTC. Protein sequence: CASSQVRLAARNEQFF.

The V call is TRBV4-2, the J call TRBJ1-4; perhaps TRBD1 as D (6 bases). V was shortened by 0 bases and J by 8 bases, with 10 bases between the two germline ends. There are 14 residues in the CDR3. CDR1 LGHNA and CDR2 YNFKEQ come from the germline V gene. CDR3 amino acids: CASSQEEDREKLFF. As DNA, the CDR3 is TGTGCCAGCAGCCAAGAGGAGGACAGAGAAAAACTGTTTTTT.

The CDR3 protein is CASSFPPSEQYF. The CDR3 region has the DNA TGTGCCAGCAGCTTTCCCCCATCCGAGCAGTACTTC. The J gene is TRBJ2-7, the V gene TRBV7-9; D is ambiguous. With 3 bases removed from V and 6 bases from J, the gap between germline ends came to 9 bases. From germline, CDR1 is SEHNR and CDR2 FQNEAQ (reference sequence). The CDR3 is 12 amino acids.

The CDR3 coding sequence is TGTGCCAGCAGCGACGGGTCTGGAAACACCATATATTTT. It codes for CASSDGSGNTIYF. This chain uses TRBV9 with TRBJ1-3; D gene unclear. Germline-derived CDR1 and CDR2 are SGDLS and YYNGEE. V was clipped by 3 bases and J by 1 base, with 5 bases between them. This CDR3 comprises 13 residues. Filled out from reference TRBV9 and TRBJ1-3, the complete variable domain reads DSGVTQTPKHLITATGQRVTLRCSPRSGDLSVYWYQQSLDQGLQFLIQYYNGEERAKGNILERFSAQQFPDLHSELNLSSLELGDSALYFCASSDGSGNTIYFGEGSWLTVV.

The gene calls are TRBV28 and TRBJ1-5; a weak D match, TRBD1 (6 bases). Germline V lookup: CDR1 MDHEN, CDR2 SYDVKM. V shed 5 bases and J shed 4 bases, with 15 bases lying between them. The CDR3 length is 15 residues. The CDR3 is CASSPPRTVNQPQHF. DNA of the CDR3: TGTGCCAGCAGTCCTCCCCGGACAGTTAATCAGCCCCAGCATTTT. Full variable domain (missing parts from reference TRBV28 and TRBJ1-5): DVKVTQSSRYLVKRTGEKVFLECVQDMDHENMFWYRQDPGLGLRLIYFSYDVKMKEKGDIPEGYSVSREKKERFSLILESASTNQTSMYLCASSPPRTVNQPQHFGDGTRLSIL.

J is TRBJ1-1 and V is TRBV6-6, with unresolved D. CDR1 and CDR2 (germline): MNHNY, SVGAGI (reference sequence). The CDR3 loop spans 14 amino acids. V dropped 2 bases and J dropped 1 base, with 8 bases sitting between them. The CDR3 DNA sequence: TGTGCCAGCAGTTACAACCAAGCGAACACTGAAGCTTTCTTT. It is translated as CASSYNQANTEAFF.

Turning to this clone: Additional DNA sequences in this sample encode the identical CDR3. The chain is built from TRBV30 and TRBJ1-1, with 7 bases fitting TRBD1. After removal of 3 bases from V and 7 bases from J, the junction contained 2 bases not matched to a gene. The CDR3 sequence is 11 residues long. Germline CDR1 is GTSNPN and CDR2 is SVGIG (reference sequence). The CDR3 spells CAWSGTDEAFF. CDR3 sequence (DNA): TGTGCCTGGAGCGGGACAGATGAAGCTTTCTTT. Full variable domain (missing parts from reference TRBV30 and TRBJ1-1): SQTIHQWPATLVQPVGSPLSLECTVEGTSNPNLYWYRQAAGRGLQLLFYSVGIGQISSEVPQNLSASRPQDRQFILSSKKLLLSDSGFYLCAWSGTDEAFFGQGTRLTVV.

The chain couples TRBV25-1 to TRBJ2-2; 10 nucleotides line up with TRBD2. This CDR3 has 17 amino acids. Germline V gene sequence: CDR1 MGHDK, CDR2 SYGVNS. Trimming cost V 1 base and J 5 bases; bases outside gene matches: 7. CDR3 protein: CASSELSGGAGTGELFF. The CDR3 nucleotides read TGTGCCAGCAGTGAATTAAGCGGGGGGGCCGGAACCGGGGAGCTGTTTTTT.

The CDR3 region has the DNA TGCGCCAGCAGCTCGGAGAGTTGGAGCTCTGGAAACACCATATATTTT. Amino acid sequence: CASSSESWSSGNTIYF. The rearrangement links TRBV5-1 to TRBJ1-3; D gene uncertain. The CDR3 is made up of 16 amino acids. The V end lost 3 bases, the J end lost 0 bases, and 13 bases lay between the germline ends. Germline V lookup: CDR1 SGHRS, CDR2 YFSETQ.

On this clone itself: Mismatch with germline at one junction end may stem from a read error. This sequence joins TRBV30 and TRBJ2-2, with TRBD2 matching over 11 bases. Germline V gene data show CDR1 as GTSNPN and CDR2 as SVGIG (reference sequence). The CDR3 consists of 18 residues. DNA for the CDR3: TGTGCCTGGAGTGTAGGCCTAGCGGGGGGTGGGGAACACCGGGGAGCTGTTTTT. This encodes CAWSVGLAGGGEHRGAVF.

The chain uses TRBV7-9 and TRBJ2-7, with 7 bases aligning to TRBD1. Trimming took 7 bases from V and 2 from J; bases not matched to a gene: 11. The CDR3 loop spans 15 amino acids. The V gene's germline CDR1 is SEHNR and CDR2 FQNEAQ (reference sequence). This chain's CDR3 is CASNPPGTETYEQYF. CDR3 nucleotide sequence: TGTGCCAGCAACCCGCCCGGGACAGAAACCTACGAGCAGTACTTC.

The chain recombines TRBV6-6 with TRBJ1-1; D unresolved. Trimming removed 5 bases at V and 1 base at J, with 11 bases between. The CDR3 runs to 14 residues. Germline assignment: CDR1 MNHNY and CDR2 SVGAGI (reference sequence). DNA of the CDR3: TGTGCCAGCAGTACCTCTCCGGGGAACACTGAAGCTTTCTTT. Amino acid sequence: CASSTSPGNTEAFF.

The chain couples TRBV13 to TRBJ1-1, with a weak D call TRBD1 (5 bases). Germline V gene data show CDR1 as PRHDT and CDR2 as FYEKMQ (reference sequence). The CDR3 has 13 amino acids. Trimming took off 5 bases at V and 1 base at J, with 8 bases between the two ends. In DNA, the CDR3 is TGTGCCAGCAGCGGGGGGGGGAACACTGAAGCTTTCTTT. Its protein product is CASSGGGNTEAFF.

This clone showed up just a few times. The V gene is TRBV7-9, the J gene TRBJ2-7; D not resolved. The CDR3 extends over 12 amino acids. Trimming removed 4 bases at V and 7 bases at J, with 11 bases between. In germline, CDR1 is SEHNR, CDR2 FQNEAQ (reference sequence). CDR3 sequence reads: CASSYSPEEQYF. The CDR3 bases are TGTGCCAGCAGCTATAGCCCGGAGGAGCAGTACTTC. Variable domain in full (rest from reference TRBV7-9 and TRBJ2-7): DTGVSQNPRHKITKRGQNVTFRCDPISEHNRLYWYRQTLGQGPEFLTYFQNEAQLEKSRLLSDRFSAERPKGSFSTLEIQRTEQGDSAMYLCASSYSPEEQYFGPGTRLTVT.

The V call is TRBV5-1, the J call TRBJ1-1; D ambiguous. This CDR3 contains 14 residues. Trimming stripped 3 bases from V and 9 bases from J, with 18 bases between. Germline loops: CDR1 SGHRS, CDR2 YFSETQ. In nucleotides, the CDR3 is TGCGCCAGCAGCTCGGTCAGCGGTACATCAAAAGCTTTCTTT. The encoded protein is CASSSVSGTSKAFF.

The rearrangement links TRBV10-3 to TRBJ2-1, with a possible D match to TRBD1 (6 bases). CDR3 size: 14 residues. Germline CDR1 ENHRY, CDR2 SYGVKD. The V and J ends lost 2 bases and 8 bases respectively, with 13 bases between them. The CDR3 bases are TGTGCCATCAGTGAGGCAGGGGAAGGGGATGAGCAGTTCTTC. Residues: CAISEAGEGDEQFF.